Each of the 19 T cell receptor beta chains below was sequenced from the same sample in a study of blood T cell repertoires in COVID-19. Using immunoSEQ multiplex PCR, the repertoire was profiled, and TCRdb retains in-frame clones only, with some absent. Of about 64,000 clones in the sample, roughly 75% were seen once. Sequencing was carried out using peripheral blood. These receptor sequences come from a man in his sixties with COVID-19, enrolled during active disease.

V usage is TRBV6-5 and J usage is TRBJ1-6, with 7 positions matching TRBD1. CDR3 length: 13 residues. J gave up 15 bases and V 5 bases, and 10 bases lay outside the gene matches. Germline lookup yields CDR1 MNHEY and CDR2 SVGAGI. The CDR3 here is CASSRAGTELLHF. The CDR3, as DNA: TGTGCCAGCAGTAGAGCCGGGACAGAACTCCTCCACTTT.

The chain is built from TRBV5-5 and TRBJ1-1, with no clear D. Germline assignment: CDR1 SGHKS and CDR2 YYEKEE (reference sequence). The CDR3 runs 14 residues. V was trimmed by 1 base and J by 6 bases, leaving 13 bases between them. The DNA of the CDR3 is TGTGCCAGCAGCTTGAATGTGGAGGGCGCTGAAGCTTTCTTT. Translated: CASSLNVEGAEAFF.

The V gene is TRBV15, the J gene TRBJ2-1; D not certain. The CDR3 is 17 residues long. The germline gives CDR1 LNHNV, CDR2 YYDKDF (reference sequence). The ends were cut back, 1 base at V and 0 bases at J, with 13 bases in the middle. The CDR3 nucleotides read TGTGCCACCAGCAGAGCCACTGACTGGAGCTCCTACAATGAGCAGTTCTTC. Amino acid sequence: CATSRATDWSSYNEQFF.

The V call is TRBV11-2, the J call TRBJ1-4; possibly TRBD1 for D (5 bases). This CDR3 region has 15 residues. V was clipped by 5 bases and J by 7 bases, with 17 bases between them. Germline CDR1 reads SGHAT; CDR2 reads FQNNGV. The CDR3 nucleotides read TGTGCCAGCAGCCCCCAGGGATCTCGAGGTGAAAAACTGTTTTTT. Amino acids: CASSPQGSRGEKLFF. The variable domain in full, completed from reference TRBV11-2 and TRBJ1-4, reads EAGVAQSPRYKIIEKRQSVAFWCNPISGHATLYWYQQILGQGPKLLIQFQNNGVVDDSQLPKDRFSAERLKGVDSTLKIQPAKLEDSAVYLCASSPQGSRGEKLFFGSGTQLSVL.

This chain uses TRBV27 with TRBJ2-4; no clear D gene. Germline lookup yields CDR1 MNHEY and CDR2 SMNVEV (reference sequence). V gave up 0 bases and J gave up 8 bases, with 14 bases separating them. The CDR3 is 15 residues long. The CDR3 DNA is TGTGCCAGCAGTTTATCGAACACGCCGGGTCACATTCAGTACTTC. Translated, it gives CASSLSNTPGHIQYF.

The gene calls are TRBV29-1 and TRBJ2-7, with 10 nucleotides matching TRBD1. This CDR3 has 15 residues. Germline assignment: CDR1 SQVTM and CDR2 ANQGSEA. V lost 3 bases, J lost 2 bases, and 7 bases stayed unmatched. CDR3 region: CSVDGTGTGAYEQYF. CDR3 DNA: TGCAGCGTTGACGGGACCGGGACAGGGGCCTACGAGCAGTACTTC.

The CDR3 reads CASRAGAGLFGGYTF. CDR3 bases: TGTGCCAGCAGAGCGGGGGCAGGGTTATTTGGGGGCTACACCTTC. This rearrangement joins TRBV2 to TRBJ1-2; tentatively, D is TRBD1 (6 bases). Germline CDR1 and CDR2: SNHLY and FYNNEI. The V and J ends lost 6 bases and 8 bases respectively, with 22 bases between them. This CDR3 comprises 15 residues.

The V call is TRBV2, the J call TRBJ2-6, with 8 bases identical to TRBD1. The J segment lost 2 bases and the V segment lost 11 bases, leaving 2 bases of the junction unmatched. The CDR3 covers 13 residues. Germline V CDR1 and CDR2: SNHLY, FYNNEI. This CDR3 is CAGQGTGANVLTF. The CDR3 nucleotides read TGTGCCGGACAGGGAACTGGGGCCAACGTCCTGACTTTC.

V is TRBV19 and J is TRBJ2-2; 14 nucleotides align to TRBD2. CDR3 length equals 17 residues. V gave up 4 bases and J gave up 0 bases; unmatched junction bases: 1. Germline V gene lookup returns CDR1 LNHDA and CDR2 SQIVND (reference sequence). The DNA for the CDR3 is TGTGCCAGTAGTAGACTAGCGGGGGGGGCGAACACCGGGGAGCTGTTTTTT. Residues: CASSRLAGGANTGELFF.

The rearrangement uses TRBV5-6 and TRBJ1-6; no clear D gene. Germline V lookup: CDR1 SGHDT, CDR2 YYEEEE. Trimming stripped 0 bases from V and 10 bases from J, with 11 bases between. The CDR3 sequence is 14 residues long. Here the CDR3 DNA reads TGTGCCAGCAGCTTGGGCAGAATAAACTCACCCCTCCACTTT. This sequence encodes CASSLGRINSPLHF.

V usage is TRBV7-9 and J usage is TRBJ2-2, with TRBD1 as a possible D gene (6 bases). Germline V gene data show CDR1 as SEHNR and CDR2 as FQNEAQ (reference sequence). The V end lost 3 bases, the J end lost 0 bases, and 11 bases lay between the germline ends. The CDR3 totals 16 residues. The CDR3 DNA is TGTGCCAGCAGCTTGGGGGCCGGATCGAACACCGGGGAGCTGTTTTTT. This gives the protein CASSLGAGSNTGELFF.

This rearrangement joins TRBV5-6 to TRBJ2-1, with a weak D call TRBD1 (5 bases). Germline CDR1 and CDR2: SGHDT and YYEEEE. Trimming took off 3 bases at V and 10 bases at J, with 17 bases between the two ends. The CDR3 contains 14 residues. The CDR3 reads CASSSTSSTAEQFF. CDR3 nucleotides: TGTGCCAGCAGCTCCACCTCCTCGACAGCCGAGCAGTTCTTC. The variable domain in full, with the rest retrieved from reference TRBV5-6 and TRBJ2-1, is DAGVTQSPTHLIKTRGQQVTLRCSPKSGHDTVSWYQQALGQGPQFIFQYYEEEERQRGNFPDRFSGHQFPNYSSELNVNALLLGDSALYLCASSSTSSTAEQFFGPGTRLTVL.

The chain employs TRBV2 and TRBJ2-2, with D possibly TRBD1 on 5 matching bases. This CDR3 region has 14 residues. V lost 7 bases and J lost 4, with 13 bases in between. Per germline, CDR1 SNHLY and CDR2 FYNNEI. CDR3 bases: TGTGCCAGCATTGCGGAACAGGCCACCGGGGAGCTGTTTTTT. Its translation is CASIAEQATGELFF. Complete variable domain (other parts from reference TRBV2 and TRBJ2-2): EPEVTQTPSHQVTQMGQEVILRCVPISNHLYFYWYRQILGQKVEFLVSFYNNEISEKSEIFDDQFSVERPDGSNFTLKIRSTKLEDSAMYFCASIAEQATGELFFGEGSRLTVL.

The rearrangement joins TRBV7-3 to TRBJ2-3, with 8 bases identical to TRBD1. V gave up 5 bases and J gave up 5 bases; unmatched junction bases: 12. In germline, CDR1 is SGHTA, CDR2 FQGTGA. This CDR3 contains 16 residues. The chain's CDR3 is CASSRIRQGTRDTQYF. The CDR3 DNA reads as TGTGCCAGCAGCCGCATCCGACAGGGGACCCGAGATACGCAGTATTTT.

The J gene is TRBJ2-1, the V gene TRBV28; possible D gene TRBD2, 5 bases. Germline lookup yields CDR1 MDHEN and CDR2 SYDVKM. The CDR3 loop spans 15 amino acids. The V end lost 4 bases, the J end lost 9 bases, and 19 bases lay between the germline ends. The CDR3: CASSSSGLAVGEQFF. In nucleotides, the CDR3 is TGTGCCAGCAGTTCCAGTGGGCTAGCCGTCGGTGAGCAGTTCTTC. The entire variable domain, with the rest obtained from reference TRBV28 and TRBJ2-1, is as follows: DVKVTQSSRYLVKRTGEKVFLECVQDMDHENMFWYRQDPGLGLRLIYFSYDVKMKEKGDIPEGYSVSREKKERFSLILESASTNQTSMYLCASSSSGLAVGEQFFGPGTRLTVL.

The chain is built from TRBV5-1 and TRBJ2-1; 7 nucleotides match TRBD2. The CDR3 spans 16 residues. The germline CDR1 and CDR2 sequences are SGHRS and YFSETQ. The V and J ends lost 4 bases and 6 bases, in that order; junction bases with no gene match: 13. CDR3 sequence reads: CASSGGSGDASNEQFF. The DNA of the CDR3 is TGCGCCAGCAGCGGAGGAAGCGGGGACGCCAGCAATGAGCAGTTCTTC.

The chain combines TRBV29-1 with TRBJ2-7; tentatively, D is TRBD2 (7 bases). CDR1 and CDR2 from the germline V gene are SQVTM and ANQGSEA. This CDR3 has 12 amino acids. The V end lost 7 bases, the J end lost 9 bases, and 19 bases lay between the germline ends. Written as DNA, the CDR3 is TGCAGCGGGGCGGGGGCCGACGCTTGGCAGTACTTC. Protein: CSGAGADAWQYF.

A few counts support this clone. V usage is TRBV5-1 and J usage is TRBJ2-3, with 7 bases matching TRBD1. This CDR3 has 14 residues. V gave up 4 bases and J gave up 4 bases; unmatched junction bases: 6. Per germline, CDR1 SGHRS and CDR2 YFSETQ. Here the CDR3 reads CASSTGQAADTQYF. The CDR3 DNA is TGCGCCAGCAGCACCGGACAGGCCGCAGATACGCAGTATTTT.

The V call is TRBV7-9, the J call TRBJ2-3; 9 nucleotides line up with TRBD2. The CDR3 sequence is 15 residues long. The J segment lost 4 bases and the V segment lost 3 bases, leaving 5 bases of the junction unmatched. Germline V gene sequence: CDR1 SEHNR, CDR2 FQNEAQ (reference sequence). The CDR3 is CASSFWASGADTQYF. The CDR3 region has the DNA TGTGCCAGCAGCTTTTGGGCTAGCGGGGCAGATACGCAGTATTTT.